This T cell receptor beta chain was obtained from a study of T cell clonality in common variable immunodeficiency. Points from the study as a whole: Fewer deletions and N-nucleotide insertions were reportedly seen in common variable immunodeficiency TCR beta sequences.

The CDR3 contains 15 residues. CDR1 is MNHNS, CDR2 SASEGT, per germline. With V trimmed by 1 base and J by 5 bases, 5 bases remained unmatched. Only in-frame clones appear in the TCRdb table, and some are missing; sequencing was by immunoSEQ multiplex PCR. The sample yields some 28,000 clones, without any singletons. Comments on this clone: Its antigen is currently unknown. The read ends 3 residues early relative to the CDR3; the germline J gene fills the gap.

Material: peripheral blood mononuclear cells. The chain carries TRBV6-1 and TRBJ2-5, with 9 nucleotides matching TRBD1. The sequence came from a human donor with common variable immunodeficiency. CDR3 DNA (partial): TGTGCCAGCAGTGAAGGGACAGGGGTTGTGGAGACC. Translated: CASSEGTGVVET. The whole CDR3 is CASSEGTGVVETQYF.